A selection of T cell receptor beta chains follows, all from one sample in a study of T cell repertoires in cytomegalovirus infection. TCRdb independently ran MiXCR on the reads; one entry per CDR3 protein. This table holds around 110,000 distinct CDR3 sequences, over 9.5% found once. The antigens these receptors bind are not known. Sequenced sample: PBMCs, sequenced either directly or after in vitro stimulation (not recorded which). Receptors originate from a human donor in good health (CMV status not recorded). Some clones in this sample may be carry-over from other donors' samples. Both conserved end residues are part of each CDR3. A D gene is named only where the DNA matches it firmly. Only some rows state a clone size, as once, few, many or a class for expanded clones.

TRBJ1-5	TRBD1	TRBV2	many	TGTGCCAGCAGTGCGGGACAGCCTGGAAATCAGCCCCAGCATTTT	CASSAGQPGNQPQHF
TRBJ2-7	NA	TRBV7-2	many	TGTGCCAGCAGTCCGACAGGGAGGTTGGATTGGGAGCAGTACTTC	CASSPTGRLDWEQYF
TRBJ2-2	TRBD2	TRBV7-3	many	TGTGCCAGCAGCCCTCCGGGAGGGGCGACCGGGGAGCTGTTTTTT	CASSPPGGATGELFF
TRBJ2-3	TRBD2	TRBV7-2	many	TGTGCCAGCAGCTTGTGGGGGAGGGTCACAGATACGCAGTATTTT	CASSLWGRVTDTQYF
TRBJ2-2	TRBD2	TRBV10-3	NA	TGTGCCGCGTCTGGGATGAAGGTCAGCGGGAGTGCGAACACCGGGGAGCTGTTTTTT	CAASGMKVSGSANTGELFF
TRBJ2-2	TRBD1	TRBV19	NA	TGTGCCAGTAGTATCGACAGGGTCCAGTCCGGGGAGCTGTTTTTT	CASSIDRVQSGELFF
TRBJ2-1	TRBD2	TRBV7-2	many	TGTGCCAGCAGCTGGGACGGGACTAGAAATGAGCAGTTCTTC	CASSWDGTRNEQFF
TRBJ1-2	TRBD1	TRBV6-5	few	TGTGCCAGCAGACCTGGACAGGGTAATGGCTACACCTTC	CASRPGQGNGYTF
TRBJ2-1	NA	TRBV7-6	many	TGTGCCAGCAGCCCCAGTGTTGGGAGCTCCTACAATGAGCAGTTCTTC	CASSPSVGSSYNEQFF
TRBJ2-3	TRBD2	TRBV7-2	many	TGTGCCAGCAGCCGGACTAGCGGGGGGGCAGATACGCAGTATTTT	CASSRTSGGADTQYF
TRBJ2-5	TRBD1	TRBV5-4	many	TGTGCCAGCAGCCCGGGGCCGGGACAGGTCCAAGAGACCCAGTACTTC	CASSPGPGQVQETQYF
TRBJ2-5	NA	TRBV11-2	few	TGTGCCAGCAGGGCACGAAACGGGGAGACCCAGTACTTC	CASRARNGETQYF
TRBJ1-4	TRBD1	TRBV10-3	NA	TGTGCCATCAGCTCGGGACAGGGGGATGAAAAACTGTTTTTT	CAISSGQGDEKLFF
TRBJ1-4	NA	TRBV7-2	NA	TGTGCCAGCAGCTTAATGAGCGATACAACTAATGAAAAACTGTTTTTT	CASSLMSDTTNEKLFF
TRBJ2-5	TRBD2	TRBV28	many	TGTGCCAGCAGTCCCCGACTAGCGGGTGGGTGGACCCAGTACTTC	CASSPRLAGGWTQYF
TRBJ2-7	NA	TRBV6-5	many	TGTGCCAGCAGGGAACCTTTTGGCCCGCCCTACGAGCAGTACTTC	CASREPFGPPYEQYF
TRBJ1-1	TRBD1	TRBV6-1	NA	TGTGCCAGCAGTGAATCTTTGCGGGACAGAGAAGCTTTCTTT	CASSESLRDREAFF
TRBJ1-4	NA	TRBV20-1	few	TGCAGTGCTAGAGTGCAAGGAGAAAAACTGTTTTTT	CSARVQGEKLFF
TRBJ1-2	TRBD1	TRBV6-1	many	TGTGCCAGCAGTAGCCCGGACAGGGTGGATGGCTACACCTTC	CASSSPDRVDGYTF
TRBJ2-2	TRBD2	TRBV15	NA	TGTGCCACCAGCAGAGATCATGGACTAGCGGGAGGGAAAAACACCGGGGAGCTGTTTTTT	CATSRDHGLAGGKNTGELFF
TRBJ1-3	NA	TRBV14	NA	TGTGCCGGCAGCCAAGTAGCAGGCTCTGGAAACACCATATATTTT	CAGSQVAGSGNTIYF
TRBJ2-7	NA	TRBV7-2	many	TGTGCCAGCAGCCCCTCCCCCGGGAACGAGCAGTACTTC	CASSPSPGNEQYF
TRBJ2-2	NA	TRBV30	many	TGTGCCTGGAGTGAAATTTCACGGAACACCGGGGAGCTGTTTTTT	CAWSEISRNTGELFF
TRBJ2-5	TRBD1	TRBV7-2	many	TGTGCCAGCAGGCCAAGGGGGACAGGGGATCAAGAGACCCAGTACTTC	CASRPRGTGDQETQYF
TRBJ2-1	NA	TRBV12-3/TRBV12-4	many	TGTGCCAGCAGTTTTGTTACAAATGAGCAGTTCTTC	CASSFVTNEQFF
TRBJ1-1	NA	TRBV6-5	NA	TGTGCCAGCAGTTACCGACCTAGCCTCTCCGGACTCGAAGCTTTCTTT	CASSYRPSLSGLEAFF
TRBJ2-5	TRBD2	TRBV24-1	NA	TGTGCCACCAGTGACTCCGGGGGGGCGCAAGAGACCCAGTACTTC	CATSDSGGAQETQYF
TRBJ2-6	NA	TRBV19	NA	TGTGCCAGTAGTCCCTTCGGGGCTGGGGCCAACGTCCTGACTTTC	CASSPFGAGANVLTF
TRBJ2-1	TRBD2	TRBV5-1	NA	TGCGCCAGCAGCTTGGCGACCCGGGCTAGCGGGAGCGCCCTTCTTTACAATGAGCAGTTCTTC	CASSLATRASGSALLYNEQFF
TRBJ2-1	TRBD2	TRBV5-1	many	TGCGCCAGCAGCCTGAGGACTAGCGGGATCTACAATGAGCAGTTCTTC	CASSLRTSGIYNEQFF
TRBJ1-4	NA	TRBV10-3	few	TGTGCCATCAGTGAGTCCTTGGCGGCTGAAAAACTGTTTTTT	CAISESLAAEKLFF
TRBJ2-7	NA	TRBV25-1	many	TGTGCCAGCAGTGTCACGTCTGCTTGGGGCGGCAAGGCCTACGAGCAGTACTTC	CASSVTSAWGGKAYEQYF
TRBJ2-3	NA	TRBV30	NA	TGTGCCTGGGGACGGGATGCCCTTAGCACAGATACGCAGTATTTT	CAWGRDALSTDTQYF
TRBJ2-7	NA	TRBV28	NA	TGTGCCAGCAGTTTGTGGGGAACAGGGAGCAACGAGCAGTACTTC	CASSLWGTGSNEQYF
TRBJ1-5	NA	TRBV7-2	NA	TGTACCAGCAGCTTAGATATGGTGGCTCATCAGCCCCAGCATTTT	CTSSLDMVAHQPQHF
TRBJ2-3	TRBD2	TRBV12-3/TRBV12-4	many	TGTGCCAGCAGTCCAAAAGGCAGCGGGAGTAGCACAGATACGCAGTATTTT	CASSPKGSGSSTDTQYF
TRBJ2-1	NA	TRBV7-2	many	TGTGCCAGCAGCTTAGGAAGGGCGGCTTCCTACAATGAGCAGTTCTTC	CASSLGRAASYNEQFF
TRBJ2-3	NA	TRBV7-2	many	TGTGCCAGCAGCTACCGCCAGGGGCCAACCGATACGCAGTATTTT	CASSYRQGPTDTQYF
TRBJ2-5	NA	TRBV12-5	few	TGTGCTAGTGGTTTGTTTGGGGAGACCCAGTACTTC	CASGLFGETQYF
TRBJ2-1	TRBD2	TRBV5-4	NA	TGTGCCAGCAGCTTGACTGCTAGCGGGAGTAATGAGCAGTTCTTC	CASSLTASGSNEQFF
TRBJ2-5	NA	TRBV4-3	NA	TGCGCCAGCAGCCAAATAGTTGGGGAGACCCAGTACTTC	CASSQIVGETQYF
TRBJ2-4	TRBD1	TRBV4-1	few	TGCGCCAGCAGCCAACTCTCCACCGGGACAGACAAAAACATTCAGTACTTC	CASSQLSTGTDKNIQYF
TRBJ1-1	NA	TRBV12-3/TRBV12-4	few	TGTGCCAGCAGTTCACACACTGAAGCTTTCTTT	CASSSHTEAFF
TRBJ1-2	NA	TRBV14	NA	TGTGCCAGCAGCCAATTCTCAGCTAACTATGGCTACACCTTC	CASSQFSANYGYTF
TRBJ2-5	NA	TRBV7-9	few	TGTGCCAGCAGTCTCCCCCTAGTCGAACGACAAGAGACCCAGTACTTC	CASSLPLVERQETQYF